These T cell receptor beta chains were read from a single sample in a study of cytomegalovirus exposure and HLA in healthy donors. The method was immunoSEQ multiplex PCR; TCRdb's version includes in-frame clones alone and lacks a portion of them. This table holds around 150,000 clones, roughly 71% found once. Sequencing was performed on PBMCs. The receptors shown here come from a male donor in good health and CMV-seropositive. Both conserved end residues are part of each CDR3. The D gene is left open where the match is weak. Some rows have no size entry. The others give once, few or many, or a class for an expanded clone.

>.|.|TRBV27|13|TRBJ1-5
TGTGCCAGCAGTAGACAGCTCAATCAGCCCCAGCATTTT
CASSRQLNQPQHF
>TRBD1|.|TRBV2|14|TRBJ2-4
TGTGCCATCAACGACAGGGAACTTGAAAACATTCAGTACTTC
CAINDRELENIQYF
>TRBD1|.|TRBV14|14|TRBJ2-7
TGTGCCAGCACTCCCTCGGGACAGGGTTACGAGCAGTACTTC
CASTPSGQGYEQYF
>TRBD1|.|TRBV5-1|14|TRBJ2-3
TGCGCCAGCAGCCCCTGGACAGGGGTAGATACGCAGTATTTT
CASSPWTGVDTQYF
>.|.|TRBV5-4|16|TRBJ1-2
TGTGCCAGCAGCCTGGTGGGCAGGACATCTGGGTATGGCTACACCTTC
CASSLVGRTSGYGYTF
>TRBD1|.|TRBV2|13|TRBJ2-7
TGTGCCAGCAGTACCGACAGGGCCCACGAGCAGTACTTC
CASSTDRAHEQYF
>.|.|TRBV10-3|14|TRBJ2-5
TGTGCCATCAGGGCGGGGACAGAGCAAGAGACCCAGTACTTC
CAIRAGTEQETQYF
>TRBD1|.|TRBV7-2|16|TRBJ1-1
TGTGCCAGCAGCAAACTCCCCGGGACAGGGAACACTGAAGCTTTCTTT
CASSKLPGTGNTEAFF
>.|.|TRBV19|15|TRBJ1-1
TGTGCCAGTACCTTATCAGGGACATCTTACACTGAAGCTTTCTTT
CASTLSGTSYTEAFF
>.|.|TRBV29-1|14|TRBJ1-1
TGCAGCGTTGAGGTGGACAGTAGGAACACTGAAGCTTTCTTT
CSVEVDSRNTEAFF
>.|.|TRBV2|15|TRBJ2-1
TGTGCCAGCAGTGAAGCGCGGCAGGGTAAACCCAAGCAGTTCTTC
CASSEARQGKPKQFF
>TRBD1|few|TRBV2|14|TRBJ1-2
TGTGCCAGCAGCGCGGGACAGGGGACCTATGGCTACACCTTC
CASSAGQGTYGYTF
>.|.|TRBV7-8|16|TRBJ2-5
TGTGCCAGCAGCCCCCTAGGGGGGGGATTATTAGAGACCCAGTACTTC
CASSPLGGGLLETQYF
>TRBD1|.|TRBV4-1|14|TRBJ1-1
TGCGCCAGCAGCCGCTACCCCGGGACAGACGAAGCTTTCTTT
CASSRYPGTDEAFF
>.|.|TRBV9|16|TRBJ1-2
TGTGCCAGCAGCGTAGAAGCTTCGGACAGCCACTATGGCTACACCTTC
CASSVEASDSHYGYTF
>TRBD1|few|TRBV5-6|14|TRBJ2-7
TGTGCCAGCAGCCTCGGGACAGGGGTCTACGAGCAGTACTTC
CASSLGTGVYEQYF
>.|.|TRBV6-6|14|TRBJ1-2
TGTGCCAGCAGTCTCAGGGAAACTAACTATGGCTACACCTTC
CASSLRETNYGYTF
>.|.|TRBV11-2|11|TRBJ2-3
TGTGCCAGCAGCCCGGGACTGGTACGATATTTT
CASSPGLVRYF